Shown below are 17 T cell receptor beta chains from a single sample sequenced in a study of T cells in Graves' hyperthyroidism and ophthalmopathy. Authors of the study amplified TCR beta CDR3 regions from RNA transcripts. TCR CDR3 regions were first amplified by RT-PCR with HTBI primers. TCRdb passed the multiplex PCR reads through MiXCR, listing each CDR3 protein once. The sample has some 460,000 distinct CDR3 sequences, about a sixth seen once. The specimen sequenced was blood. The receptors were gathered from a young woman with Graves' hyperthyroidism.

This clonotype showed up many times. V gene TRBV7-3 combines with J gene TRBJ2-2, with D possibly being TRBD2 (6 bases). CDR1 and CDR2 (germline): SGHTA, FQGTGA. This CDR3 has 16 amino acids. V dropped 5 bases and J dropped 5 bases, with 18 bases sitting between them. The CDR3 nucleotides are TGTGCCAGCAGCCTACAGGCCCCCCGGGGGACCGGGGAGCTGTTTTTT. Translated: CASSLQAPRGTGELFF.

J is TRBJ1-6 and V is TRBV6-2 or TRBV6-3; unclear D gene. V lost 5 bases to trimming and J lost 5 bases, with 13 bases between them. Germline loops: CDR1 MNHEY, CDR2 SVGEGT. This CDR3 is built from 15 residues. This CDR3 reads CASSRTGMDNSPLHF. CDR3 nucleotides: TGTGCCAGCAGTCGTACCGGGATGGATAATTCACCCCTCCACTTT.

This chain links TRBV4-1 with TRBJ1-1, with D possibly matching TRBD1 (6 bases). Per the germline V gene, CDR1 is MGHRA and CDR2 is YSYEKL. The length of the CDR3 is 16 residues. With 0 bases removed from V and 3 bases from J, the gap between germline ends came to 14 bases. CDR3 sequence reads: CASSQDWVGGDTEAFF. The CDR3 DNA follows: TGCGCCAGCAGCCAAGATTGGGTCGGGGGCGACACTGAAGCTTTCTTT.

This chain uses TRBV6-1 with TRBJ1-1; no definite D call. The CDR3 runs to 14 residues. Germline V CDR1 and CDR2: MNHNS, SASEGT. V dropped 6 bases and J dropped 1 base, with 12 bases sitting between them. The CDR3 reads CASRSPSGNTEAFF. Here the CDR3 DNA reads TGTGCCAGCAGATCCCCCAGCGGGAACACTGAAGCTTTCTTT.

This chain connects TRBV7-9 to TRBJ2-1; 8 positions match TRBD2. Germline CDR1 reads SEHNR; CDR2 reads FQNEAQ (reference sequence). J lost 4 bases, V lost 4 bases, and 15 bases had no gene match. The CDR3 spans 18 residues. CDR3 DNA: TGTGCCAGCAGCTCGAAGCTTGATAGCGGGACTATATACAATGAGCAGTTCTTC. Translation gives CASSSKLDSGTIYNEQFF.

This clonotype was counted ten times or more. The CDR3 reads CASRVSQDNEQFF. CDR3 nucleotide sequence: TGTGCCAGCAGGGTGTCACAAGACAATGAGCAGTTCTTC. The chain uses TRBV6-1 and TRBJ2-1; unclear D gene. The CDR3 consists of 13 residues. Trimming removed 6 bases from V and 5 bases from J, with 11 bases in between. Germline-derived CDR1 and CDR2 are MNHNS and SASEGT.

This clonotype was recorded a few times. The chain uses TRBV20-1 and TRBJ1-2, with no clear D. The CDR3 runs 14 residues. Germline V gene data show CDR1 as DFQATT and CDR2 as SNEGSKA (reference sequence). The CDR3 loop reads CSSPRSGINYGYTF. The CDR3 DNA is TGCAGCTCCCCACGGTCGGGCATAAACTATGGCTACACCTTC.

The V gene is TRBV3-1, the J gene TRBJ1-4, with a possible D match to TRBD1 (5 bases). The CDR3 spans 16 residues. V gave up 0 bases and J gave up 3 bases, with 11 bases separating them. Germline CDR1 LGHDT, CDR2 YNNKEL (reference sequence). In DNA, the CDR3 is TGTGCCAGCAGCCAAGAAGGCGGGGCTCCTAATGAAAAACTGTTTTTT. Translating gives CASSQEGGAPNEKLFF.

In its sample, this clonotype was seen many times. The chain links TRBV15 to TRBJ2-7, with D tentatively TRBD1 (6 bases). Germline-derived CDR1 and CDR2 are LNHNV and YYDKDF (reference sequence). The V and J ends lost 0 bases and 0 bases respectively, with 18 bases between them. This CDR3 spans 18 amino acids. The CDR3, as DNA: TGTGCCACCAGCAGAGATCTACAGGGAAGGGGTAGCTCCTACGAGCAGTACTTC. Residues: CATSRDLQGRGSSYEQYF.

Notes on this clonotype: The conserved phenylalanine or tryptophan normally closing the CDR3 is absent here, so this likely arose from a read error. The CDR3 bases are TGTGCCAGCAGTGTCGGGTACGAGCAGTACCTC. As protein: CASSVGYEQYL. The genes are TRBV12-3 or TRBV12-4 and TRBJ2-7; no reliable D call. This CDR3 comprises 11 residues. Trimming removed 5 bases from V and 4 bases from J, with 6 bases in between.

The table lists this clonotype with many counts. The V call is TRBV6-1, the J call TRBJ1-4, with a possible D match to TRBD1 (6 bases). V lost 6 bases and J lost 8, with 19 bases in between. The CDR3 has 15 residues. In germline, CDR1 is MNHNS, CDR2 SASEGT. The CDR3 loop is CASRATRGMGEKLFF. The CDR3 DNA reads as TGTGCCAGCAGAGCGACCAGGGGAATGGGCGAAAAACTGTTTTTT.

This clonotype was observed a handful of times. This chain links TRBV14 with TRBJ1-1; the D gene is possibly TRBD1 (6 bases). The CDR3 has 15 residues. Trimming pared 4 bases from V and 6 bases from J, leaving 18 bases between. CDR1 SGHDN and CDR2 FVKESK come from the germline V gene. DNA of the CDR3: TGTGCCAGCAGCCCATTACAGGGTGGATGGTCTGAAGCTTTCTTT. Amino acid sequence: CASSPLQGGWSEAFF.

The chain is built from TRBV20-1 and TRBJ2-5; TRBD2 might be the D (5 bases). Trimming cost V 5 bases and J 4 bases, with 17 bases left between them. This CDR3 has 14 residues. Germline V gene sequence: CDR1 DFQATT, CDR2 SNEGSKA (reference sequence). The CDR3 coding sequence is TGCAGTGCTCAGTTCGTCTCAGAGGGAGAGACCCAGTACTTC. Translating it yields CSAQFVSEGETQYF.

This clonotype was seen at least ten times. Here the CDR3 DNA reads TGTGCCAGCAGTTTAGGACAGTCTGGCTACACCTTC. It is translated as CASSLGQSGYTF. This chain connects TRBV12-3 or TRBV12-4 to TRBJ1-2; possible D gene TRBD1, 5 bases. CDR3 size: 12 residues. V was pared by 1 base and J by 7 bases, with 7 bases between.

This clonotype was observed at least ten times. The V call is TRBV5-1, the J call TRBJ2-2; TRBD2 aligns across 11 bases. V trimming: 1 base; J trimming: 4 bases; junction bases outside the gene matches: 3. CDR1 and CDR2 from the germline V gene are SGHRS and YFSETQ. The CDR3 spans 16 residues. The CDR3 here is CASSLTTSGGTGELFF. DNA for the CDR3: TGCGCCAGCAGCTTGACTACTAGCGGGGGCACCGGGGAGCTGTTTTTT.

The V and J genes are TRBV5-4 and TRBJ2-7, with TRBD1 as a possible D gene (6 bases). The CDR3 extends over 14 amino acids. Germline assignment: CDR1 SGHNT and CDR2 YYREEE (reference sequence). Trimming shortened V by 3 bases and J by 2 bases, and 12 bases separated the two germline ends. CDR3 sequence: CASSSTGGTYEQYF. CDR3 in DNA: TGTGCCAGCAGCTCGACAGGCGGAACCTACGAGCAGTACTTC.

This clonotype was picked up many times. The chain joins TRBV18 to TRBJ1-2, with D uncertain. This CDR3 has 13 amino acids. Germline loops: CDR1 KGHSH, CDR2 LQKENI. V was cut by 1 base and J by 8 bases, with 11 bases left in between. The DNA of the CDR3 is TGTGCCAGCTCACCACGCGACAAAGGGGGCTACACCTTC. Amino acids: CASSPRDKGGYTF.